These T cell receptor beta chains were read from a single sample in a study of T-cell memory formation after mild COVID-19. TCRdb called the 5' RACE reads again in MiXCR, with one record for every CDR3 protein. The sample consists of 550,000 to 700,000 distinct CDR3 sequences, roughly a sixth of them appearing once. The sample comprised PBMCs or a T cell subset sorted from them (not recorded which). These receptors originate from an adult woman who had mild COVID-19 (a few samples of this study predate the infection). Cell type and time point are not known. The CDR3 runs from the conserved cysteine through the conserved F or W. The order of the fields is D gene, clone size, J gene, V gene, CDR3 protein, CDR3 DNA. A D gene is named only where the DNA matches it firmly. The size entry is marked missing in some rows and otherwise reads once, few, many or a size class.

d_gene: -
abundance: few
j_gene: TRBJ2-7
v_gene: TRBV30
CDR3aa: CAWSRAPISYEQYF
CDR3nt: TGTGCCTGGAGTCGGGCCCCTATCTCCTACGAGCAGTACTTC

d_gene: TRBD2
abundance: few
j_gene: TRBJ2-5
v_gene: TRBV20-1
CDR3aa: CSAAASAGATRETQYF
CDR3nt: TGCAGTGCTGCCGCGTCGGCGGGAGCGACTCGAGAGACCCAGTACTTC

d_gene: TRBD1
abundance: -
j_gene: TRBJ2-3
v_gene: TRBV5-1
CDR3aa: CASSWDRHTDTQYF
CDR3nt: TGCGCCAGCAGCTGGGACAGACACACAGATACGCAGTATTTT

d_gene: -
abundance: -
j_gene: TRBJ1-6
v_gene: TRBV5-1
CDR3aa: CASSLVGYNSPLHF
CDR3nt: TGCGCCAGCAGCTTGGTGGGGTATAATTCACCCCTCCACTTT

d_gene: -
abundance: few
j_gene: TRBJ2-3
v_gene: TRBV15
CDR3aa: CATSRDFRDTQYF
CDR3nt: TGTGCCACCAGCAGAGATTTCAGAGATACGCAGTATTTT

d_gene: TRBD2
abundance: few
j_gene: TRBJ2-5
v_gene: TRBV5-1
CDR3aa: CASSPGTSGGYQETQYF
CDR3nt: TGCGCCAGCAGCCCGGGGACTAGCGGGGGATACCAAGAGACCCAGTACTTC

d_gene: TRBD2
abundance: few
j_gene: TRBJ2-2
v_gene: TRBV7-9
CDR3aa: CASSLAGTSGNTGTGELFF
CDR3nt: TGTGCCAGCAGCTTAGCCGGGACTAGCGGGAATACGGGGACCGGGGAGCTGTTTTTT

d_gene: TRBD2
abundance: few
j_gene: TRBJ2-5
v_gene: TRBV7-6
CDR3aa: CDSSKIFSGGLGETQYF
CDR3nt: TGTGACAGCAGCAAAATCTTTAGCGGGGGCCTTGGAGAGACCCAGTACTTC

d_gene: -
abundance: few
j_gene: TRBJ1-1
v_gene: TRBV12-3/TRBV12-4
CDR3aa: CASSFRVTPRGGTEAFF
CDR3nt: TGTGCCAGCAGTTTTAGGGTTACACCTCGCGGGGGAACTGAAGCTTTCTTT

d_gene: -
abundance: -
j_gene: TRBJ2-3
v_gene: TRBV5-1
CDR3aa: CASSLAGIPSSTDTQYF
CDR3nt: TGCGCCAGCAGCTTGGCCGGGATTCCATCTAGCACAGATACGCAGTATTTT

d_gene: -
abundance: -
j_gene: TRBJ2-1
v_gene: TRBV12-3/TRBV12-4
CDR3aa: CASSLEGLQQAYNEQFF
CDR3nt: TGTGCCAGCAGTTTAGAGGGATTACAGCAGGCTTACAATGAGCAGTTCTTC

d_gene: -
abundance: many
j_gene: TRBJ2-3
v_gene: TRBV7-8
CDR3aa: CASSLDSETTSTDTQYF
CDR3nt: TGTGCCAGCAGCTTGGATTCAGAGACCACTAGCACAGATACGCAGTATTTT

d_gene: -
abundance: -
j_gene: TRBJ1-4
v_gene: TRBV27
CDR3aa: CASSPFQGYNEKLFF
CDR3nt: TGTGCCAGCAGTCCATTTCAGGGTTACAATGAAAAACTGTTTTTT

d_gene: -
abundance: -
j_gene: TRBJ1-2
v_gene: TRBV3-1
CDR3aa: CASSSMLGRGYTF
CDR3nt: TGTGCCAGCAGCTCCATGCTGGGGCGCGGCTACACCTTC

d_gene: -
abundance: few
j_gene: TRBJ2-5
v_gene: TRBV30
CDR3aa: CAWSGTTQETQYF
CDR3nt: TGTGCCTGGAGCGGGACCACCCAAGAGACCCAGTACTTC

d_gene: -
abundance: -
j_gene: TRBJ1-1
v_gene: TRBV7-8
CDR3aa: CASSSTTEILNTEAFF
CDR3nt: TGTGCCAGCAGCTCAACGACAGAAATACTGAACACTGAAGCTTTCTTT

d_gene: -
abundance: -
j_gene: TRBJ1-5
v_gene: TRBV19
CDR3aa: CASLDKGDSNQPQHF
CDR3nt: TGTGCCAGCCTTGATAAAGGGGATAGCAATCAGCCCCAGCATTTT